Following are 21 T cell receptor beta chains from one sample sequenced in a study of long-term antiretroviral therapy in people with HIV. The assay, immunoSEQ v3.0, was run at survey level. TCRdb's copy holds only in-frame clones and misses some; the assay was immunoSEQ multiplex PCR. The sample has about 31,000 clones, approximately 85% seen once. The sample consisted of unsorted PBMCs, taken 0.8 years before starting antiretroviral therapy. These receptors came from a man aged 18 to 30 with HIV.

The chain recombines TRBV29-1 with TRBJ1-4, with TRBD1 matching 12 bases. Germline-derived CDR1 and CDR2 are SQVTM and ANQGSEA. CDR3 length: 13 amino acids. V shed 7 bases, J shed 8 bases, and the junction held 5 bases outside the gene matches. The CDR3 sequence is CSGWDRGHEKLFF. The CDR3 DNA reads as TGCAGCGGATGGGACAGGGGGCACGAAAAACTGTTTTTT.

A word on this clone: Germline and junction disagree at one end, which may indicate a read error. CDR3 DNA: TGTGCTAGCAGCCCCCTCGTCGGGGGGGCTGTGGAGACCCAGTACTTC. This encodes CASSPLVGGAVETQYF. The chain couples TRBV7-7 to TRBJ2-5; TRBD2 aligns across 8 bases. This CDR3 is 16 amino acids long. Germline V gene sequence: CDR1 SSHAT, CDR2 FNYEAQ (reference sequence).

The chain recombines TRBV7-2 with TRBJ1-1; D may be TRBD1 (5 bases). The CDR3 totals 14 residues. Germline V CDR1 and CDR2: SGHTA, FQGNSA. Trimming removed 7 bases from V and 3 bases from J, with 15 bases in between. The CDR3 loop reads CASIFLRDDTEAFF. The DNA for the CDR3 is TGTGCCAGCATCTTCCTTCGGGACGACACTGAAGCTTTCTTT.

This chain joins TRBV9 and TRBJ2-7, with 11 bases that match TRBD1. Germline CDR1 is SGDLS and CDR2 is YYNGEE. V trimming: 0 bases; J trimming: 4 bases; junction bases outside the gene matches: 3. The CDR3 runs 15 residues. CDR3 in DNA: TGTGCCAGCAGCGTAGAAGGGACAGGGGGATACGAGCAGTACTTC. It translates to CASSVEGTGGYEQYF.

The table lists this clone with a count of one. The CDR3 is CASSPGAGVSTDTQYF. CDR3 in DNA: TGTGCCAGCAGCCCAGGAGCGGGGGTTAGCACAGATACGCAGTATTTT. The rearrangement links TRBV4-2 to TRBJ2-3; 8 bases are shared with TRBD2. Germline V gene lookup returns CDR1 LGHNA and CDR2 YNFKEQ. V lost 4 bases to trimming and J lost 0 bases; unmatched junction nucleotides: 6. The CDR3 runs 16 residues.

The chain is built from TRBV21-1 and TRBJ2-2; no DNA check was done on the table's D call, TRBD1. TRBV21-1 is classified as a pseudogene. The CDR3 is 21 amino acids. CDR3 in amino acids: CASSKSRQGAYGGGNTGELFF. The CDR3 DNA is TGTGCCAGCAGCAAAAGTCGGCAGGGGGCGTACGGGGGCGGGAACACCGGGGAGCTGTTTTTT.

The rearrangement links TRBV10-3 to TRBJ2-1, with a tentative D call TRBD2 (5 bases). Germline CDR1 is ENHRY and CDR2 is SYGVKD. Trimming shortened V by 7 bases and J by 15 bases, and 22 bases separated the two germline ends. The CDR3 extends over 13 amino acids. The CDR3 nucleotides are TGTGCCATCACAACGACGACTAATCGTACACCGTTCTTC. Translation gives CAITTTTNRTPFF.

The V gene is TRBV7-8, the J gene TRBJ1-5, with unresolved D. Deletions cut 1 base from V and 5 bases from J, with 6 bases between. Germline assignment: CDR1 SGHVS and CDR2 FQNEAQ. CDR3 size: 13 residues. This chain's CDR3 is CASSLGIDQPQHF. The CDR3 nucleotides are TGTGCCAGCAGCTTAGGCATTGATCAGCCCCAGCATTTT.

The J gene is TRBJ1-4, the V gene TRBV29-1; D gene ambiguous. This CDR3 is built from 14 residues. V dropped 4 bases and J dropped 5 bases, with 14 bases sitting between them. Per germline, CDR1 SQVTM and CDR2 ANQGSEA. This CDR3 reads CSVALSHRNEKLFF. The CDR3 DNA sequence: TGCAGCGTTGCATTAAGCCACCGGAATGAAAAACTGTTTTTT.

The V and J genes are TRBV9 and TRBJ2-7; perhaps TRBD2 as D (6 bases). V was shortened by 4 bases and J by 0 bases, with 8 bases between the two germline ends. This CDR3 has 13 amino acids. Germline V gene sequence: CDR1 SGDLS, CDR2 YYNGEE. CDR3 coding DNA: TGTGCCAGCAGCTCCGGGGGCTCCTACGAGCAGTACTTC. Translation: CASSSGGSYEQYF. Drawing the rest from reference TRBV9 and TRBJ2-7, the complete variable domain is DSGVTQTPKHLITATGQRVTLRCSPRSGDLSVYWYQQSLDQGLQFLIQYYNGEERAKGNILERFSAQQFPDLHSELNLSSLELGDSALYFCASSSGGSYEQYFGPGTRLTVT.

V usage is TRBV11-2 and J usage is TRBJ2-5; TRBD1 is a possible D gene (7 bases). Per the germline V gene, CDR1 is SGHAT and CDR2 is FQNNGV. V was pared by 5 bases and J by 5 bases, with 21 bases between. This CDR3 contains 16 residues. Here the CDR3 reads CASSPRGQGGGETQYF. The DNA for the CDR3 is TGTGCCAGCAGCCCACGGGGGCAGGGGGGCGGCGAGACCCAGTACTTC.

The chain employs TRBV7-9 and TRBJ2-1; a weak D match, TRBD2 (5 bases). V was shortened by 2 bases and J by 9 bases, with 8 bases between the two germline ends. Germline CDR1 SEHNR, CDR2 FQNEAQ (reference sequence). CDR3 length equals 12 residues. CDR3 amino acids: CASSLTGIEQFF. The CDR3 bases are TGTGCCAGCAGCTTAACGGGGATTGAGCAGTTCTTC.

In its sample, this clone was seen a few times. As DNA, the CDR3 is TGCGCCAGCTGGGACGGTCCTAAAGCTAATTCACCCCTCCACTTT. Protein: CASWDGPKANSPLHF. The V gene is TRBV10-2, the J gene TRBJ1-6, with TRBD1 as a possible D gene (5 bases). Trimming stripped 8 bases from V and 6 bases from J, with 17 bases between. The CDR3 is 15 residues long. The V gene's germline CDR1 is WSHSY and CDR2 SAAADI.

CDR3 loop: CASSLGLAGVPRINEQFF. Written as DNA, the CDR3 is TGTGCCAGCAGTTTGGGACTAGCGGGAGTGCCCCGTATAAATGAGCAGTTCTTC. The rearrangement joins TRBV27 to TRBJ2-1; 14 positions agree with TRBD2. Unmatched junction bases numbered 11, after V lost 3 bases and J lost 7 bases. In germline, CDR1 is MNHEY, CDR2 SMNVEV (reference sequence). The CDR3 runs 18 residues.

The DNA of the CDR3 is TGTGCCAGCAGTGAAGGACTAGCCCTCAAGCAGTACTTC. Its translation is CASSEGLALKQYF. The chain is built from TRBV6-1 and TRBJ2-7; 7 bases are shared with TRBD2. The CDR3 runs to 13 residues. J gave up 8 bases and V 1 base, and 5 bases lay outside the gene matches. Germline values: CDR1 MNHNS, CDR2 SASEGT.

The gene calls are TRBV5-1 and TRBJ1-1; D is perhaps TRBD1 (6 bases). Germline V lookup: CDR1 SGHRS, CDR2 YFSETQ. V lost 4 bases, J lost 0 bases, and 16 bases lay in between. The CDR3 length is 16 residues. Here the CDR3 DNA reads TGCGCCAGCAGCCTCAGGGGTTCCCGGGTGAACACTGAAGCTTTCTTT. Its protein product is CASSLRGSRVNTEAFF. Full variable domain (rest looked up from reference TRBV5-1 and TRBJ1-1): KAGVTQTPRYLIKTRGQQVTLSCSPISGHRSVSWYQQTPGQGLQFLFEYFSETQRNKGNFPGRFSGRQFSNSRSEMNVSTLELGDSALYLCASSLRGSRVNTEAFFGQGTRLTVV.

V gene TRBV11-2 combines with J gene TRBJ2-1; unclear D gene. V was trimmed by 8 bases and J by 8 bases, leaving 19 bases between them. This CDR3 contains 14 residues. From germline, CDR1 is SGHAT and CDR2 FQNNGV. CDR3 nucleotide sequence: TGTGCCAGCGCACCCCCCCCCGGAAGCCATGAGCAGTTCTTC. It yields the protein CASAPPPGSHEQFF.

The chain has TRBV5-1 and TRBJ2-7; no firm D call. The germline V gene has CDR1 SGHRS and CDR2 YFSETQ. V was pared by 1 base and J by 3 bases, with 8 bases between. The CDR3 is made up of 13 amino acids. The CDR3 reads CASSLTGRYEQYF. Here the CDR3 DNA reads TGCGCCAGCAGCTTGACCGGGCGCTACGAGCAGTACTTC.

The rearrangement uses TRBV9 and TRBJ2-5, with 11 nucleotides matching TRBD1. The CDR3 extends over 16 amino acids. The germline CDR1 and CDR2 sequences are SGDLS and YYNGEE. The V segment lost 0 bases and the J segment 5 bases; nucleotides outside the gene matches: 6. CDR3 sequence: CASSVVGQGGWETQYF. The CDR3 DNA sequence: TGTGCCAGCAGCGTAGTGGGACAGGGGGGATGGGAGACCCAGTACTTC.

This clone was picked up one time. This sequence joins TRBV4-1 and TRBJ2-4, with D possibly being TRBD1 (5 bases). The ends were cut back, 1 base at V and 3 bases at J, with 10 bases in the middle. Germline V lookup: CDR1 MGHRA, CDR2 YSYEKL. The CDR3 is 15 residues long. The CDR3 coding sequence is TGCGCCAGCAGCCAAGGGCAGGGTGGCAAAAACATTCAGTACTTC. It translates to CASSQGQGGKNIQYF.

There are a few counts of this clone. This chain uses TRBV2 with TRBJ2-7; no definite D call. Germline V gives CDR1 SNHLY, CDR2 FYNNEI. V dropped 6 bases and J dropped 0 bases, with 15 bases sitting between them. The CDR3 spans 15 residues. The CDR3 is CASRDLHPNSYEQYF. The CDR3 DNA sequence: TGTGCCAGCAGGGACCTCCACCCAAACTCCTACGAGCAGTACTTC.